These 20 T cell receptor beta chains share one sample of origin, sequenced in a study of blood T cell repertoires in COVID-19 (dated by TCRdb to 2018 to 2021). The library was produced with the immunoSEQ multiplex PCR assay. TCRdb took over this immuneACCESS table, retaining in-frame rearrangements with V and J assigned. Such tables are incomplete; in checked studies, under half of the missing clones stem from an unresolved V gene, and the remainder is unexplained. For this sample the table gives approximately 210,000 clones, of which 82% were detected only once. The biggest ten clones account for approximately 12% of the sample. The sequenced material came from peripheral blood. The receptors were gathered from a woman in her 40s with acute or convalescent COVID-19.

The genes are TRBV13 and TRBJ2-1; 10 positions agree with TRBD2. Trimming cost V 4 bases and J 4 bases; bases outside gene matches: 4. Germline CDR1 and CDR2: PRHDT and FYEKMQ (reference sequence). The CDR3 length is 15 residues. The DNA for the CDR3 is TGTGCCAGCAGCTCTGGGACTAGCGTATACAATGAGCAGTTCTTC. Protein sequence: CASSSGTSVYNEQFF.

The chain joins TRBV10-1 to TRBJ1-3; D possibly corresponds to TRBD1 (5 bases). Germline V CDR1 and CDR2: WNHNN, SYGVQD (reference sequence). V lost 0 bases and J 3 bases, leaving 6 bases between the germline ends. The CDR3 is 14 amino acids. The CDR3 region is CASSESGVGNTIYF. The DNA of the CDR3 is TGCGCCAGCAGTGAGTCAGGGGTTGGAAACACCATATATTTT.

The CDR3 sequence is CASSTPDREAFF. As DNA, the CDR3 is TGTGCCAGTAGTACCCCGGACAGGGAAGCTTTCTTT. The genes are TRBV19 and TRBJ1-1; 7 positions agree with TRBD1. The V gene end was trimmed by 4 bases and the J gene end by 8 bases; junction bases not matched to a gene: 4. The CDR3 is made up of 12 amino acids. CDR1 is LNHDA and CDR2 is SQIVND in the germline V gene (reference sequence).

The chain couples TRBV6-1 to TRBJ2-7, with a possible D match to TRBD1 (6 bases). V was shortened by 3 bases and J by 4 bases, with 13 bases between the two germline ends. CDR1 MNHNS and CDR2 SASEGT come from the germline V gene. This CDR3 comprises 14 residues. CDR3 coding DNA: TGTGCCAGCAGTGATAACAGGGAAGTTTACGAGCAGTACTTC. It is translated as CASSDNREVYEQYF.

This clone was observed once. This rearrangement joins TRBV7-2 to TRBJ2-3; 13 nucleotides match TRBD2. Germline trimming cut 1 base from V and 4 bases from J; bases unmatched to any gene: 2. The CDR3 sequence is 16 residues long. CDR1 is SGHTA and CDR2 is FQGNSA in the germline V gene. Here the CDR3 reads CASSLVGTSGADTQYF. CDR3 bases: TGTGCCAGCAGCTTAGTAGGGACTAGCGGGGCAGATACGCAGTATTTT.

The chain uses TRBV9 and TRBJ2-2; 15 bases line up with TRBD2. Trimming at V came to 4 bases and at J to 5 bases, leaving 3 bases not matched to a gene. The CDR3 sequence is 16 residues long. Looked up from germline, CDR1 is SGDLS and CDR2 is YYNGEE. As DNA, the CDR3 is TGTGCCAGCAGCTCGGGACTAGCGGGAGGTACCGGGGAGCTGTTTTTT. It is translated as CASSSGLAGGTGELFF.

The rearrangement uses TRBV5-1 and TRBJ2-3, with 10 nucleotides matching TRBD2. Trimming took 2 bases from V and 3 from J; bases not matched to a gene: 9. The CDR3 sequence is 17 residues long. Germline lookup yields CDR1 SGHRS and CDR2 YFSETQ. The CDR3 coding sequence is TGCGCCAGCAGCTTAAATGGACTAGCGGAGCCGACAGATACGCAGTATTTT. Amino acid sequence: CASSLNGLAEPTDTQYF.

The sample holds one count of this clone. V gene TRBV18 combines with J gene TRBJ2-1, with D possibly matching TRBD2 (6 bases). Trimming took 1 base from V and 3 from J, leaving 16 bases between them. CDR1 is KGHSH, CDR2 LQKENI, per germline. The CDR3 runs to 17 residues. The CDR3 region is CASSPLLGGERYNEQFF. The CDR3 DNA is TGTGCCAGCTCACCACTACTTGGCGGGGAGCGCTACAATGAGCAGTTCTTC.

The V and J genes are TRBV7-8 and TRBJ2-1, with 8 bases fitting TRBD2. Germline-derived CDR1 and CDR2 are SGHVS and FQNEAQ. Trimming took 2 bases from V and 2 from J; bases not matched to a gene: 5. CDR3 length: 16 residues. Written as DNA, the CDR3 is TGTGCCAGCAGCTTAAGGGTAGCGGGGACCTACAATGAGCAGTTCTTC. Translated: CASSLRVAGTYNEQFF.

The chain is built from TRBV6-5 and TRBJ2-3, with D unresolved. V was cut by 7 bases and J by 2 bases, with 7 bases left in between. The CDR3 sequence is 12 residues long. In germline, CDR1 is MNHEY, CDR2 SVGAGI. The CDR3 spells CASTLFTDTQYF. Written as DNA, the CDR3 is TGTGCCAGCACCCTGTTCACAGATACGCAGTATTTT.

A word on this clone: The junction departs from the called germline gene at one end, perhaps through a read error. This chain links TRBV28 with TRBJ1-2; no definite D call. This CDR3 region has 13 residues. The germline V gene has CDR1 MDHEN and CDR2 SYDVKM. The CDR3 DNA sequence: TGTGCCAGCAGTTTATTAAACCCCCATGGCAACACCTTC. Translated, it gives CASSLLNPHGNTF.

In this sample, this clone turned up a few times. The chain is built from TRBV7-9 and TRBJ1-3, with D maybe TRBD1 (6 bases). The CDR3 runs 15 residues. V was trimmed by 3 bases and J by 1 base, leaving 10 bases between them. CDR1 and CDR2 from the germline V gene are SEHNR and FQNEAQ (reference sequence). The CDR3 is CASSFRGESGNTIYF. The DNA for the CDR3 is TGTGCCAGCAGCTTCAGGGGCGAGTCTGGAAACACCATATATTTT.

The CDR3 loop reads CASSFKLAGDEQYF. Written as DNA, the CDR3 is TGTGCCAGCAGCTTTAAACTAGCGGGAGACGAGCAGTACTTC. The chain couples TRBV5-4 to TRBJ2-7; 11 bases map to TRBD2. CDR1 and CDR2 (germline): SGHNT, YYREEE (reference sequence). The V gene end was trimmed by 2 bases and the J gene end by 5 bases; junction bases not matched to a gene: 3. The CDR3 is made up of 14 amino acids.

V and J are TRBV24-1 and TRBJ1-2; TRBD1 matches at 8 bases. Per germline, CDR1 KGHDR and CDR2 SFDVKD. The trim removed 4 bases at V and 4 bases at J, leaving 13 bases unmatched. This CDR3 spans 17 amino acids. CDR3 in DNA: TGTGCCACCAGTGACTGGGGGATGGGACAGGCGTTCTATGGCTACACCTTC. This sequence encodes CATSDWGMGQAFYGYTF.

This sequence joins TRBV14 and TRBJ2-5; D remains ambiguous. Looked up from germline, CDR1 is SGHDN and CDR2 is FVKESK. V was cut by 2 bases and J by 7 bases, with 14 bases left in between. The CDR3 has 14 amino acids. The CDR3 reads CASSQPGFERTQYF. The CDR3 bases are TGTGCCAGCAGCCAACCAGGTTTTGAACGGACCCAGTACTTC.

DNA for the CDR3: TGTGCCAGCAGCTCGATAGGACAGGGAGCCTACGAGCAGTACTTC. It encodes CASSSIGQGAYEQYF. This chain connects TRBV5-5 to TRBJ2-7; 8 positions match TRBD1. The CDR3 length is 15 residues. J gave up 2 bases and V 3 bases, and 7 bases lay outside the gene matches. Germline V gene lookup returns CDR1 SGHKS and CDR2 YYEKEE (reference sequence). The complete variable domain, with remaining parts taken from reference TRBV5-5 and TRBJ2-7, reads DAGVTQSPTHLIKTRGQQVTLRCSPISGHKSVSWYQQVLGQGPQFIFQYYEKEERGRGNFPDRFSARQFPNYSSELNVNALLLGDSALYLCASSSIGQGAYEQYFGPGTRLTVT.

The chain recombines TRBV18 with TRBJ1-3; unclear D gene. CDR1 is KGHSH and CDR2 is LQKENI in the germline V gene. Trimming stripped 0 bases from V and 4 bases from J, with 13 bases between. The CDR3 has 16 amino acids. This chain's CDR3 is CASSPPLAVGGNTIYF. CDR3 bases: TGTGCCAGCTCACCACCCCTTGCAGTGGGCGGAAACACCATATATTTT.

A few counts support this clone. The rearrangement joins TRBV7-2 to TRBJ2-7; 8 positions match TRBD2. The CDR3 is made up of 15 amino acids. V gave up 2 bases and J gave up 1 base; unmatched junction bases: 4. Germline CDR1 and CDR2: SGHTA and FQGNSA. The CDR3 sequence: CASSLRREGSYEQYF. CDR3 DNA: TGTGCCAGCAGCTTACGACGGGAGGGGTCCTACGAGCAGTACTTC.

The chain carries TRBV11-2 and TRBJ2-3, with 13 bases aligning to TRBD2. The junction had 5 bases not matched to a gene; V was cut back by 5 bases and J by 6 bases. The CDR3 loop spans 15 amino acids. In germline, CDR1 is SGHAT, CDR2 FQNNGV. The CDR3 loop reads CASSPTSGGRDTQYF. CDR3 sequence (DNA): TGTGCCAGCAGCCCGACTAGCGGGGGGAGGGATACGCAGTATTTT.

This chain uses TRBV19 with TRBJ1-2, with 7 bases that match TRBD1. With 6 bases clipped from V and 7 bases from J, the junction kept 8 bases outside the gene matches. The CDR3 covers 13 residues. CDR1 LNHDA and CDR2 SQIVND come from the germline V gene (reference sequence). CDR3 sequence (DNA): TGTGCCAGTAGCCGAACAGGGGAAGGTGGCTACACCTTC. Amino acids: CASSRTGEGGYTF.